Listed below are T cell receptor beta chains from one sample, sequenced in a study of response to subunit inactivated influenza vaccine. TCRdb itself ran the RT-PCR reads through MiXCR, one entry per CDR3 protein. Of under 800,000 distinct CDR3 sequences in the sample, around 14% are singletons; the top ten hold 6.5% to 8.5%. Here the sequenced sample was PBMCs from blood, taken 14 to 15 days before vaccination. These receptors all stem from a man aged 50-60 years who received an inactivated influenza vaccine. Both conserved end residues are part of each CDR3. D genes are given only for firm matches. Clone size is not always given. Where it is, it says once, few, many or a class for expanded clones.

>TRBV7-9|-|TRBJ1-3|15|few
CASSTGTSSGNTIYF
TGTGCCAGCAGCACCGGGACCAGCTCTGGAAACACCATATATTTT
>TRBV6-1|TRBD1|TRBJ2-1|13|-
CASSVDRGRGQFF
TGTGCCAGCAGTGTGGACAGGGGGCGCGGGCAGTTCTTC
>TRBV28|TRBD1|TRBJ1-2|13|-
CASSNRGIYGYTF
TGTGCCAGCAGCAACAGGGGCATCTATGGCTACACCTTC
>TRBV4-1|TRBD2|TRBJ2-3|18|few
CASSRIVTSGRRGDTQYF
TGCGCCAGCAGCCGCATTGTAACTAGCGGTAGGCGGGGGGATACGCAGTATTTT
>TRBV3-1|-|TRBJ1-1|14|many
CASSQTGMNTEAFF
TGTGCCAGCAGCCAGACGGGGATGAACACTGAAGCTTTCTTT
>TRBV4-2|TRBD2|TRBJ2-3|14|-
CANSQAGPADTQYF
TGTGCCAACAGCCAAGCGGGACCAGCCGATACGCAGTATTTT
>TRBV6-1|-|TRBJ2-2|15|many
CASTLGANPTGELFF
TGTGCCAGCACCCTGGGGGCAAACCCCACCGGGGAGCTGTTTTTT
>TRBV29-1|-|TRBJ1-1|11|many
CSVVRDTEAFF
TGCAGCGTTGTCAGGGACACTGAAGCTTTCTTT
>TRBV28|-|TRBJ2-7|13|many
CASSLAYLYEQYF
TGTGCCAGCAGTTTGGCCTATTTGTACGAGCAGTACTTC
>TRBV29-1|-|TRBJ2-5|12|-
CSVDIGVETQYF
TGCAGCGTTGATATAGGGGTAGAGACCCAGTACTTC
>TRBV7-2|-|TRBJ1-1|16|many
CASSDPQVPSNTEAFF
TGTGCCAGCAGCGACCCTCAGGTTCCCTCGAACACTGAAGCTTTCTTT
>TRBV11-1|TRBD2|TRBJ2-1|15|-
CASSSRDYLYNEQFF
TGTGCCAGCAGCTCCCGGGACTACCTCTACAATGAGCAGTTCTTC
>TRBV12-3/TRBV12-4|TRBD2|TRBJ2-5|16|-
CASSLTSGVLPETQYF
TGTGCCAGCAGTTTAACTAGCGGAGTCCTTCCAGAGACCCAGTACTTC
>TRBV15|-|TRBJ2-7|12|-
CATSRGHYEQYF
TGTGCCACCAGCAGAGGACATTACGAGCAGTACTTC
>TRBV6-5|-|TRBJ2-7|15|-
CASSYSFRRSYEQYF
TGTGCCAGCAGTTACTCGTTTCGACGCTCCTACGAGCAGTACTTC
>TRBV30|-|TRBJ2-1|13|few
CAWSILAYNEQFF
TGTGCCTGGAGTATACTGGCGTACAATGAGCAGTTCTTC
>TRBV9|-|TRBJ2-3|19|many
CASSVDPTPGGTSTDTQYF
TGTGCCAGCAGCGTAGACCCCACTCCTGGGGGGACTAGCACAGATACGCAGTATTTT
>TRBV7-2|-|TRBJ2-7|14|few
CASSRYGDSYEQYF
TGTGCCAGCAGCCGCTACGGGGATTCCTACGAGCAGTACTTC
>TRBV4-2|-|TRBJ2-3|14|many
CASSQDYSTDTQYF
TGTGCCAGCAGCCAAGATTACAGCACAGATACGCAGTATTTT